Listed here are 24 T cell receptor beta chains from one sample, sequenced in a study of Graves' ophthalmopathy and Graves' hyperthyroidism. Researchers took RNA transcripts and amplified TCR beta CDR3 regions from them. A first-round RT-PCR used HTBI primers, followed by a second-round multiplex PCR. TCRdb reprocessed the multiplex PCR reads via MiXCR and lists one record per CDR3 protein. The sample contains 150,000 to 200,000 distinct CDR3 sequences, 39% of which appear only once. The sequencing sample was made of peripheral blood. Receptors were obtained from a man younger than 45 with Graves' ophthalmopathy.

The sample holds many counts of this clonotype. The genes are TRBV20-1 and TRBJ2-5, with D uncertain. This CDR3 has 12 residues. Germline V CDR1 and CDR2: DFQATT, SNEGSKA (reference sequence). The V end lost 5 bases, the J end lost 1 base, and 8 bases lay between the germline ends. CDR3 sequence: CSAYTFQETQYF. The CDR3 DNA sequence: TGCAGTGCTTACACCTTCCAAGAGACCCAGTACTTC.

This clonotype was recorded many times. The chain employs TRBV6-2 or TRBV6-3 and TRBJ2-7; no clear D gene. CDR3 length: 13 amino acids. The V gene lost 0 bases and the J gene lost 6 bases, with 9 bases spanning the gap. Germline V gene sequence: CDR1 MNHEY, CDR2 SVGEGT. For the CDR3, the DNA is TGTGCCAGCAGTTACTCGATCCCGGGCGAGCAGTACTTC. It yields the protein CASSYSIPGEQYF.

Many counts were recorded for this clonotype. The CDR3 region is CAISVGRLMVEQYF. DNA for the CDR3: TGTGCCATCAGTGTGGGCAGACTGATGGTAGAGCAGTACTTC. V usage is TRBV10-3 and J usage is TRBJ2-7; D not certain. The CDR3 has 14 amino acids. V was pared by 4 bases and J by 7 bases, with 17 bases between. The germline CDR1 and CDR2 sequences are ENHRY and SYGVKD.

This clonotype was observed many times. The chain links TRBV7-2 to TRBJ1-5; possible D gene TRBD1, 5 bases. V dropped 0 bases and J dropped 7 bases, with 10 bases sitting between them. Germline V lookup: CDR1 SGHTA, CDR2 FQGNSA. The CDR3 extends over 14 amino acids. Written as DNA, the CDR3 is TGTGCCAGCAGCTTAGCAGGAAGGGGACAGCCCCAGCATTTT. Translated, it gives CASSLAGRGQPQHF.

CDR3 region: CASSYSNWGNEQYF. The CDR3 coding sequence is TGTGCCAGCAGTTACTCGAATTGGGGGAACGAGCAGTACTTC. The chain carries TRBV6-2 or TRBV6-3 and TRBJ2-7, with D perhaps given as TRBD1 or TRBD2 (5 bases each). The CDR3 has 14 amino acids. V was clipped by 0 bases and J by 5 bases, with 11 bases between them. CDR1 is MNHEY, CDR2 SVGEGT, per germline.

This chain connects TRBV15 to TRBJ1-1, with D uncertain. The CDR3 sequence is 17 residues long. In germline, CDR1 is LNHNV, CDR2 YYDKDF (reference sequence). The V gene lost 0 bases and the J gene lost 1 base, with 15 bases spanning the gap. This CDR3 reads CATSRDIGPRRNTEAFF. The CDR3 DNA is TGTGCCACCAGCAGAGATATAGGGCCGCGCAGGAACACTGAAGCTTTCTTT.

This clonotype occurred many times. V is TRBV12-3 or TRBV12-4 and J is TRBJ2-6; D possibly uses TRBD1 or TRBD2 (6 bases each). The ends were cut back, 7 bases at V and 1 base at J, with 26 bases in the middle. The CDR3 is made up of 20 amino acids. CDR3 sequence: CASKFGAGTLRLSGANVLTF. The CDR3 DNA reads as TGTGCCAGCAAGTTTGGGGCGGGGACACTTCGTCTATCTGGGGCCAACGTCCTGACTTTC.

This clonotype was seen repeatedly, ten times or more. The rearrangement joins TRBV9 to TRBJ1-1; D call uncertain. Germline V CDR1 and CDR2: SGDLS, YYNGEE. There are 19 residues in the CDR3. The germline V and J ends were trimmed by 0 bases and 0 bases, with 21 bases remaining between them. Here the CDR3 DNA reads TGTGCCAGCAGCGTAGACCCTGAAGGGTCCCCTCAAATGAACACTGAAGCTTTCTTT. Translated, it gives CASSVDPEGSPQMNTEAFF.

This clonotype was picked up a small number of times. The rearrangement joins TRBV6-1 to TRBJ1-5, with no clear D. Trimming removed 2 bases from V and 7 bases from J, with 9 bases in between. The CDR3 is 13 residues long. Germline CDR1 MNHNS, CDR2 SASEGT. The CDR3 region is CASSEHSQQPQHF. The CDR3 coding sequence is TGTGCCAGCAGTGAACACAGCCAACAGCCCCAGCATTTT.

There are many counts of this clonotype. The chain joins TRBV6-5 to TRBJ2-5, with TRBD1 matching over 8 bases. CDR3 length: 15 amino acids. Germline CDR1 is MNHEY and CDR2 is SVGAGI. The ends lost 2 bases at V and 5 bases at J; junction bases unmatched: 7. The CDR3 coding sequence is TGTGCCAGCAGTTACGGGCCAGGGGGCGCTGAGACCCAGTACTTC. It codes for CASSYGPGGAETQYF.

This clonotype came up many times. The chain carries TRBV12-5 and TRBJ2-7, with D possibly called TRBD1 or TRBD2 (7 bases each). The CDR3 loop spans 18 amino acids. Trimming cost V 5 bases and J 0 bases, with 23 bases left between them. The germline CDR1 and CDR2 sequences are LGHNT and FRNRAP. The CDR3 here is CASGLGRTGLGSSYEQYF. In DNA form, the CDR3 reads TGTGCTAGTGGTCTCGGCAGGACAGGACTAGGAAGCTCCTACGAGCAGTACTTC.

The rearrangement uses TRBV28 and TRBJ1-2; no definite D call. V lost 5 bases and J lost 0, with 10 bases in between. This CDR3 is 14 amino acids long. Germline-derived CDR1 and CDR2 are MDHEN and SYDVKM. CDR3 region: CASSENKANYGYTF. Here the CDR3 DNA reads TGTGCCAGCAGTGAGAACAAAGCTAACTATGGCTACACCTTC.

This clonotype came up many times. The genes are TRBV11-2 and TRBJ1-2; possible D gene TRBD1, 6 bases. CDR3 length equals 12 residues. The germline V gene encodes CDR1 SGHAT and CDR2 FQNNGV. V was shortened by 4 bases and J by 6 bases, with 9 bases between the two germline ends. CDR3: CASSSEGDGYTF. Here the CDR3 DNA reads TGTGCCAGCAGCTCCGAGGGGGATGGCTACACCTTC.

The sample holds many counts of this clonotype. This chain links TRBV12-3 or TRBV12-4 with TRBJ2-7, with D possibly being TRBD2 (6 bases). This CDR3 is built from 15 residues. Deletions cut 7 bases from V and 3 bases from J, with 19 bases between. CDR3: CASTLGPGVVYEQYF. DNA of the CDR3: TGTGCCAGCACTCTAGGGCCGGGAGTAGTCTACGAGCAGTACTTC.

V is TRBV6-2 or TRBV6-3 and J is TRBJ1-5; 9 bases fit TRBD1. The CDR3 loop spans 16 amino acids. The germline V gene encodes CDR1 MNHEY and CDR2 SVGEGT. J was trimmed by 3 bases and V by 2 bases; bases with no gene match: 5. The CDR3 bases are TGTGCCAGCAGTTACGAGGACAGGGGATTCAATCAGCCCCAGCATTTT. Protein: CASSYEDRGFNQPQHF.

This chain links TRBV12-3 or TRBV12-4 with TRBJ1-2; 7 nucleotides line up with TRBD1. The CDR3 loop spans 14 amino acids. With V trimmed by 6 bases and J by 4 bases, 8 bases remained unmatched. CDR3 amino acids: CASRQTQGSYGYTF. The DNA of the CDR3 is TGTGCCAGCAGGCAGACACAGGGGTCCTATGGCTACACCTTC.

This clonotype was seen ten or more times. This rearrangement joins TRBV9 to TRBJ1-2; 7 bases map to TRBD1. This CDR3 contains 14 residues. Germline V lookup: CDR1 SGDLS, CDR2 YYNGEE. The J segment lost 5 bases and the V segment lost 0 bases, leaving 4 bases of the junction unmatched. This CDR3 is CASSVGNRGYGYTF. For the CDR3, the DNA is TGTGCCAGCAGCGTAGGAAACAGGGGATATGGCTACACCTTC.

This clonotype was found many times. The rearrangement joins TRBV5-6 to TRBJ1-1; D is unclear. V lost 4 bases and J 6 bases, leaving 13 bases between the germline ends. In germline, CDR1 is SGHDT, CDR2 YYEEEE. This CDR3 comprises 13 residues. CDR3 in amino acids: CASSRVRMPEAFF. The CDR3 region has the DNA TGTGCCAGCAGCCGCGTTAGGATGCCTGAAGCTTTCTTT. The full variable domain, completed using reference TRBV5-6 and TRBJ1-1, is DAGVTQSPTHLIKTRGQQVTLRCSPKSGHDTVSWYQQALGQGPQFIFQYYEEEERQRGNFPDRFSGHQFPNYSSELNVNALLLGDSALYLCASSRVRMPEAFFGQGTRLTVV.

The chain employs TRBV12-5 and TRBJ1-1; D unclear. Trimming left V 6 bases short and J 2 bases short, with 10 bases between. The CDR3 extends over 13 amino acids. The germline V gene has CDR1 LGHNT and CDR2 FRNRAP. The CDR3, as DNA: TGTGCTAGTGGCCCCCCAGTTAACACTGAAGCTTTCTTT. This codes for CASGPPVNTEAFF.

In its sample, this clonotype was seen many times. The chain employs TRBV28 and TRBJ1-1, with D unclear. Trimming removed 6 bases from V and 0 bases from J, with 14 bases in between. This CDR3 is 15 amino acids long. Per the germline V gene, CDR1 is MDHEN and CDR2 is SYDVKM. The CDR3 region has the DNA TGTGCCAGCAGCCAAGCAGAGATGGTGAACACTGAAGCTTTCTTT. Protein sequence: CASSQAEMVNTEAFF.

V gene TRBV4-2 combines with J gene TRBJ1-1; the D gene is possibly TRBD1 (5 bases). CDR1 LGHNA and CDR2 YNFKEQ come from the germline V gene. V lost 1 base, J lost 0 bases, and 12 bases lay in between. The CDR3 runs 16 residues. Written as DNA, the CDR3 is TGTGCCAGCAGCCAAGGCCCGGACATTATGAACACTGAAGCTTTCTTT. Protein product: CASSQGPDIMNTEAFF.

In its sample, this clonotype was seen many times. Since a much larger clone is just one base distant, this may be a read error. The V and J genes are TRBV27 and TRBJ2-4, with D perhaps being TRBD1 or TRBD2 (5 bases each). CDR1 and CDR2 from the germline V gene are MNHEY and SMNVEV (reference sequence). V gave up 8 bases and J gave up 0 bases, with 20 bases separating them. The CDR3 runs 17 residues. The CDR3 nucleotides are TGTGCCAGCGGAGGCAGGGCATCCCCCCGAGCCAAAAACATTCAGTACTTC. Protein: CASGGRASPRAKNIQYF.

This chain joins TRBV7-8 and TRBJ2-5; D is uncertain. The CDR3 loop spans 12 amino acids. V lost 8 bases, J lost 5 bases, and 12 bases lay in between. Germline V gene lookup returns CDR1 SGHVS and CDR2 FQNEAQ. This CDR3 reads CASGVSRETQYF. DNA for the CDR3: TGTGCCAGCGGGGTATCAAGGGAGACCCAGTACTTC. Full variable domain (missing parts from reference TRBV7-8 and TRBJ2-5): GAGVSQSPRYKVAKRGQDVALRCDPISGHVSLFWYQQALGQGPEFLTYFQNEAQLDKSGLPSDRFFAERPEGSVSTLKIQRTQQEDSAVYLCASGVSRETQYFGPGTRLLVL.

This clonotype was counted ten times or more. J is TRBJ2-7 and V is TRBV6-5; the match to TRBD2 covers 8 bases. Per the germline V gene, CDR1 is MNHEY and CDR2 is SVGAGI. CDR3 size: 15 residues. Losses at the gene ends were 7 bases for V and 3 bases for J; bases not matched to a gene: 11. The CDR3 sequence: CASTPGLDIVYEQYF. The CDR3 bases are TGTGCCAGCACCCCGGGACTAGATATCGTCTACGAGCAGTACTTC.